The next 32 T cell receptor beta chains were all read from a single sample in a study of cytomegalovirus exposure and HLA in healthy donors. The PCR was carried out with 60 Vbeta primers and 13 Jbeta primers. Assay: immunoSEQ multiplex PCR; the TCRdb copy retains only in-frame clones and omits some. The sample has roughly 110,000 clones, roughly 83% seen once. Material: PBMCs. These receptors all stem from a woman under 30 in good health and CMV-seropositive.

This clone was seen a few times. V is TRBV5-4 and J is TRBJ2-7, with 8 bases aligning to TRBD1. Trimming took 5 bases from V and 0 from J; bases not matched to a gene: 7. Germline V lookup: CDR1 SGHNT, CDR2 YYREEE (reference sequence). The CDR3 length is 15 residues. CDR3 DNA sequence: TGTGCCAGCAGGATGCAGGGGGCTTACTCCTACGAGCAGTACTTC. Encoded protein: CASRMQGAYSYEQYF.

This chain uses TRBV27 with TRBJ2-2; TRBD1 agrees at 7 bases. The CDR3 runs to 13 residues. From germline, CDR1 is MNHEY and CDR2 SMNVEV (reference sequence). With V trimmed by 6 bases and J by 3 bases, 1 base remained unmatched. The DNA of the CDR3 is TGTGCCAGCAGACAGGGGTACACCGGGGAGCTGTTTTTT. Its protein is CASRQGYTGELFF.

Concerning this clone itself: This specimen includes other DNA sequences encoding the same CDR3. The V and J genes are TRBV18 and TRBJ1-5, with 8 bases fitting TRBD1. The germline V gene has CDR1 KGHSH and CDR2 LQKENI. The junction had 2 bases not matched to a gene; V was cut back by 4 bases and J by 6 bases. The CDR3 contains 13 residues. The CDR3 DNA is TGTGCCAGCTCACAGGACAGGGCTCAGCCCCAGCATTTT. This sequence encodes CASSQDRAQPQHF.

This rearrangement joins TRBV5-1 to TRBJ1-4; D is perhaps TRBD1 (6 bases). The germline V gene encodes CDR1 SGHRS and CDR2 YFSETQ. The CDR3 spans 14 residues. With 1 base removed from V and 5 bases from J, the gap between germline ends came to 9 bases. The CDR3 spells CASSLKTGNEKLFF. The CDR3 nucleotides read TGCGCCAGCAGCTTGAAGACAGGAAATGAAAAACTGTTTTTT.

The CDR3: CASSSGQAENEKLFF. CDR3 bases: TGTGCCAGCAGCTCCGGACAGGCGGAAAATGAAAAACTGTTTTTT. The chain recombines TRBV11-3 with TRBJ1-4; 7 nucleotides agree with TRBD1. There are 15 residues in the CDR3. The trim removed 4 bases at V and 5 bases at J, leaving 7 bases unmatched. In germline, CDR1 is SGHNT, CDR2 YENEEA.

The rearrangement links TRBV5-1 to TRBJ2-1; TRBD1 matches 8 bases. V gave up 4 bases and J gave up 5 bases; unmatched junction bases: 5. CDR1 and CDR2 from the germline V gene are SGHRS and YFSETQ. The CDR3 consists of 14 residues. The CDR3 region has the DNA TGCGCCAGCAGCCGGGGACAGGTAAACAATGAGCAGTTCTTC. Protein product: CASSRGQVNNEQFF. The variable domain in full, with the rest retrieved from reference TRBV5-1 and TRBJ2-1, is KAGVTQTPRYLIKTRGQQVTLSCSPISGHRSVSWYQQTPGQGLQFLFEYFSETQRNKGNFPGRFSGRQFSNSRSEMNVSTLELGDSALYLCASSRGQVNNEQFFGPGTRLTVL.

In its sample, this clone was seen once. This chain joins TRBV5-5 and TRBJ2-7, with D maybe TRBD2 (5 bases). The CDR3 spans 12 residues. Trimming stripped 5 bases from V and 4 bases from J, with 10 bases between. Germline V gives CDR1 SGHKS, CDR2 YYEKEE (reference sequence). The CDR3 nucleotides are TGTGCCAGCAGAACTGAGGGATACGAGCAGTACTTC. Residues: CASRTEGYEQYF. The complete variable domain, with remaining parts taken from reference TRBV5-5 and TRBJ2-7, reads DAGVTQSPTHLIKTRGQQVTLRCSPISGHKSVSWYQQVLGQGPQFIFQYYEKEERGRGNFPDRFSARQFPNYSSELNVNALLLGDSALYLCASRTEGYEQYFGPGTRLTVT.

A few counts support this clone. The V gene is TRBV28, the J gene TRBJ1-2; a weak D match, TRBD1 (6 bases). This CDR3 is built from 14 residues. Deletions cut 5 bases from V and 4 bases from J, with 14 bases between. In germline, CDR1 is MDHEN, CDR2 SYDVKM. The CDR3, as DNA: TGTGCCAGCAGTGTAGCCGGGACAAGCTATGGCTACACCTTC. Translation gives CASSVAGTSYGYTF.

V usage is TRBV6-1 and J usage is TRBJ1-2; weak D call: TRBD1 (6 bases). CDR3 length equals 14 residues. Germline V gene data show CDR1 as MNHNS and CDR2 as SASEGT. V lost 6 bases and J 5 bases, leaving 16 bases between the germline ends. The CDR3 DNA sequence: TGTGCCAGCAGGGGGGGGGCAGGGCCTTATGGCTACACCTTC. Its translation: CASRGGAGPYGYTF.

V and J are TRBV6-5 and TRBJ2-5, with TRBD1 matching 8 bases. The CDR3 totals 16 residues. Germline CDR1 MNHEY, CDR2 SVGAGI. The V gene end was trimmed by 4 bases and the J gene end by 0 bases; junction bases not matched to a gene: 7. CDR3 nucleotide sequence: TGTGCCAGCAGTTCCGAGGACAGGGTGGACCAAGAGACCCAGTACTTC. Its translation is CASSSEDRVDQETQYF.

About this clone: At one end the junction does not follow the germline gene, possibly because of a read error. The rearrangement links TRBV7-7 to TRBJ2-1, with D perhaps TRBD1 (6 bases). The CDR3 has 15 residues. CDR1 is SSHAT and CDR2 is FNYEAQ in the germline V gene (reference sequence). The CDR3 region is CASSLGRGSNNEQFF. Here the CDR3 DNA reads TGTGCTAGCAGCTTGGGTAGGGGGAGTAACAATGAGCAGTTCTTC.

The CDR3 region is CASSRSQGPNQPQHF. The CDR3 DNA is TGCGCCAGCTCGAGATCGCAGGGGCCCAATCAGCCCCAGCATTTT. The gene calls are TRBV5-1 and TRBJ1-5; maybe TRBD1 (6 bases). The CDR3 has 15 residues. V dropped 7 bases and J dropped 3 bases, with 17 bases sitting between them. CDR1 SGHRS and CDR2 YFSETQ come from the germline V gene.

The chain uses TRBV10-3 and TRBJ1-1, with D perhaps TRBD1 (5 bases). Trimming cost V 1 base and J 7 bases, with 13 bases left between them. The germline CDR1 and CDR2 sequences are ENHRY and SYGVKD. The CDR3 has 14 amino acids. The CDR3 DNA is TGTGCCATCAGTGAGTATGACAGCTCCCATGAAGCTTTCTTT. Its protein product is CAISEYDSSHEAFF.

The chain combines TRBV7-9 with TRBJ1-5, with unresolved D. This CDR3 is built from 14 residues. V was shortened by 4 bases and J by 1 base, with 8 bases between the two germline ends. Looked up from germline, CDR1 is SEHNR and CDR2 is FQNEAQ (reference sequence). CDR3 amino acids: CASSSAGSNQPQHF. For the CDR3, the DNA is TGTGCCAGCAGCTCGGCCGGGAGCAATCAGCCCCAGCATTTT.

The J gene is TRBJ2-7, the V gene TRBV6-1; 7 nucleotides agree with TRBD1. The germline V gene has CDR1 MNHNS and CDR2 SASEGT. Losses at the gene ends were 2 bases for V and 1 base for J; bases not matched to a gene: 5. This CDR3 spans 15 amino acids. The DNA for the CDR3 is TGTGCCAGCAGTGAAACGCCGGGACAGTCCTACGAGCAGTACTTC. Amino acids: CASSETPGQSYEQYF.

V gene TRBV6-1 combines with J gene TRBJ1-1, with 11 bases lining up with TRBD1. The CDR3 sequence is 14 residues long. The V gene's germline CDR1 is MNHNS and CDR2 SASEGT. Trimming removed 3 bases from V and 4 bases from J; junction bases left unmatched: 1. The CDR3 DNA reads TGTGCCAGCAGTGAGGGGACAGGGGGCACTGAAGCTTTCTTT. This translates into CASSEGTGGTEAFF.

The chain has TRBV4-1 and TRBJ1-6; TRBD1 matches at 8 bases. CDR1 and CDR2 (germline): MGHRA, YSYEKL. The V segment lost 4 bases and the J segment 10 bases; nucleotides outside the gene matches: 15. The CDR3 extends over 17 amino acids. The DNA for the CDR3 is TGCGCCAGCAGCCTTAATAGGCCAGGGGGCCGGCGGTCACCCCTCCACTTT. As protein: CASSLNRPGGRRSPLHF.

Only one count was recorded for this clone. The rearrangement uses TRBV30 and TRBJ1-1; maybe TRBD1 (6 bases). CDR1 GTSNPN and CDR2 SVGIG come from the germline V gene (reference sequence). Trimming took 6 bases from V and 6 from J, leaving 11 bases between them. The CDR3 extends over 11 amino acids. CDR3 region: CACSRGAEAFF. The CDR3 DNA sequence: TGTGCCTGCAGCAGGGGAGCTGAAGCTTTCTTT.

The genes are TRBV30 and TRBJ1-4, with 8 positions matching TRBD1. This CDR3 is 13 amino acids long. V dropped 6 bases and J dropped 8; count of bases not matched to a gene: 8. Germline V gene sequence: CDR1 GTSNPN, CDR2 SVGIG (reference sequence). The CDR3 sequence: CACTTGGVEKLFF. CDR3 in DNA: TGTGCCTGCACTACAGGGGGTGTCGAAAAACTGTTTTTT.

This chain links TRBV2 with TRBJ2-6, with 10 bases fitting TRBD1. The germline V gene encodes CDR1 SNHLY and CDR2 FYNNEI. J gave up 1 base and V 4 bases, and 1 base lay outside the gene matches. This CDR3 comprises 16 residues. This chain's CDR3 is CASSGQGASGANVLTF. DNA of the CDR3: TGTGCCAGCAGTGGACAGGGGGCTTCTGGGGCCAACGTCCTGACTTTC.

The genes are TRBV27 and TRBJ2-7; a weak D match, TRBD1 (5 bases). CDR3 length: 13 amino acids. Trimming removed 1 base from V and 2 bases from J, with 6 bases in between. Germline V gives CDR1 MNHEY, CDR2 SMNVEV (reference sequence). CDR3 protein: CASSLLGAYEQYF. The CDR3 nucleotides are TGTGCCAGCAGTTTATTAGGGGCCTACGAGCAGTACTTC.

The rearrangement uses TRBV5-1 and TRBJ2-1; 10 bases are shared with TRBD2. This CDR3 has 17 amino acids. The germline CDR1 and CDR2 sequences are SGHRS and YFSETQ. The V and J ends lost 4 bases and 7 bases, in that order; junction bases with no gene match: 14. The CDR3 reads CASSTPTSGIGKNEQFF. The CDR3 nucleotides read TGCGCCAGCAGCACGCCAACTAGCGGGATAGGGAAAAATGAGCAGTTCTTC.

Written as DNA, the CDR3 is TGTGCCAGCAGTTACGGAGCGGGCGGATCTGAGCAGTTCTTC. This translates into CASSYGAGGSEQFF. The chain links TRBV6-5 to TRBJ2-1; tentative D call: TRBD2 (6 bases). The CDR3 totals 14 residues. The V gene's germline CDR1 is MNHEY and CDR2 SVGAGI. V lost 2 bases, J lost 9 bases, and 14 bases lay in between.

The chain combines TRBV19 with TRBJ1-5; tentatively, D is TRBD1 (6 bases). CDR1 LNHDA and CDR2 SQIVND come from the germline V gene (reference sequence). Trimming removed 6 bases from V and 10 bases from J, with 13 bases in between. This CDR3 comprises 12 residues. This CDR3 reads CASRSGDGPQHF. CDR3 nucleotide sequence: TGTGCCAGTAGATCAGGGGATGGACCCCAGCATTTT. The full variable domain, in which reference TRBV19 and TRBJ1-5 provide the parts outside the CDR3, is DGGITQSPKYLFRKEGQNVTLSCEQNLNHDAMYWYRQDPGQGLRLIYYSQIVNDFQKGDIAEGYSVSREKKESFPLTVTSAQKNPTAFYLCASRSGDGPQHFGDGTRLSIL.

The rearrangement uses TRBV7-3 and TRBJ1-1; a possible D gene is TRBD1 (5 bases). With 5 bases removed from V and 6 bases from J, the gap between germline ends came to 13 bases. The germline V gene has CDR1 SGHTA and CDR2 FQGTGA. This CDR3 has 13 amino acids. The CDR3 reads CASSPGGAPEAFF. The CDR3 DNA reads TGTGCCAGCAGCCCGGGGGGAGCCCCTGAAGCTTTCTTT.

In DNA form, the CDR3 reads TGTGCCAGCAGTGTCGGCACAGGCACAGATACGCAGTATTTT. Translated, it gives CASSVGTGTDTQYF. The chain has TRBV2 and TRBJ2-3; D call uncertain. Germline lookup yields CDR1 SNHLY and CDR2 FYNNEI. V was cut by 4 bases and J by 1 base, with 9 bases left in between. The CDR3 spans 14 residues.

The chain combines TRBV5-1 with TRBJ1-2; weak D call: TRBD1 (6 bases). CDR3 size: 12 residues. Trimming cost V 2 bases and J 8 bases, with 10 bases left between them. CDR1 is SGHRS and CDR2 is YFSETQ in the germline V gene. Here the CDR3 DNA reads TGCGCCAGCAGCTTTATGGGGGCCGGCTACACCTTC. Translating gives CASSFMGAGYTF.

The gene calls are TRBV28 and TRBJ1-5; TRBD1 matches at 8 bases. V shed 6 bases, J shed 6 bases, and the junction held 13 bases outside the gene matches. The CDR3 extends over 16 amino acids. Germline CDR1 is MDHEN and CDR2 is SYDVKM. The DNA of the CDR3 is TGTGCCAGCAGGGGACGTGGGCAGGGGGCCGTTCAGCCCCAGCATTTT. Translating gives CASRGRGQGAVQPQHF.

CDR3 residues: CASSIDRLSYGYTF. The CDR3 DNA sequence: TGTGCCAGCAGCATCGACAGGCTATCCTATGGCTACACCTTC. This chain links TRBV5-6 with TRBJ1-2; possible D gene TRBD1, 6 bases. Germline V gives CDR1 SGHDT, CDR2 YYEEEE. CDR3 length equals 14 residues. V lost 4 bases and J lost 4, with 14 bases in between.

V is TRBV5-4 and J is TRBJ1-4, with 7 nucleotides matching TRBD1. After removal of 0 bases from V and 3 bases from J, the junction contained 5 bases not matched to a gene. The germline V gene has CDR1 SGHNT and CDR2 YYREEE (reference sequence). The CDR3 runs 16 residues. Here the CDR3 DNA reads TGTGCCAGCAGCTTGGACCCAGGGACAGCTAATGAAAAACTGTTTTTT. It translates to CASSLDPGTANEKLFF.

In DNA, the CDR3 is TGTGCCAGCAGCTTAGGTATGGCCGGGGGCTACACCTTC. Translation: CASSLGMAGGYTF. The chain uses TRBV7-9 and TRBJ1-2; D is unclear. The germline V and J ends were trimmed by 1 base and 8 bases, with 11 bases remaining between them. The CDR3 contains 13 residues. CDR1 and CDR2 from the germline V gene are SEHNR and FQNEAQ (reference sequence).

The chain uses TRBV18 and TRBJ2-2, with 8 bases identical to TRBD2. J was trimmed by 5 bases and V by 4 bases; bases with no gene match: 9. CDR1 and CDR2 (germline): KGHSH, LQKENI. The CDR3 spans 16 residues. The CDR3 region has the DNA TGTGCCAGCTCACACGGGAGGGCCTTTCGGACCGGGGAGCTGTTTTTT. This codes for CASSHGRAFRTGELFF.